This entry features one T cell receptor beta chain sequence. V was cut by 4 bases and J by 8 bases, with 14 bases left in between. Germline V lookup: CDR1 SGHDN, CDR2 FVKESK. The CDR3 totals 13 residues. This specimen comes from a study of T cell changes during pregnancy in multiple sclerosis. The table came from immunoSEQ multiplex PCR; TCRdb's copy has only in-frame clones and leaves some out. The sample has around 55,000 clones; around 90% are singletons. The rearrangement joins TRBV14 to TRBJ1-2, with D perhaps matching TRBD1 (5 bases). The source was CD4+ T cells from peripheral blood mononuclear cells, collected in the first trimester of pregnancy. The clonotype originates from a female donor with multiple sclerosis, enrolled in a pregnancy study. The DNA for the CDR3 is TGTGCCAGCAGCCCAGCGATAAGGGGAGGCTACACCTTC. Translating it yields CASSPAIRGGYTF.